The TCR beta chain under discussion was sequenced for a study of cytotoxic CD8 clonotypes in ibrutinib-treated CLL. As for the study in general: Following a median roughly 13 months of treatment, with a range of 6 to 36, response samples were taken. Overall study results and limits: Progressing patients had sampling times that differed from those of sustained-remission patients. At progression, clonality fell back toward baseline after rising at ibrutinib response. Under treatment, the uncommon public clonotypes either contracted or remained stable.

About this clone itself: Its specificity is not known.

Profiled with immunoSEQ multiplex PCR; TCRdb holds only in-frame clones, not every one. The sample holds approximately 350,000 clones, roughly 67% seen once. Sequenced material: PBMCs, taken after 36 months of ibrutinib treatment. The receptor was isolated from a human donor with chronic lymphocytic leukemia.

The CDR3 DNA is TGCGCCAGCAGCCTGGGGGGAGATGAGCAGTTCTTC. It codes for CASSLGGDEQFF. The V call is TRBV4-1, the J call TRBJ2-1, with D maybe TRBD2 (6 bases). V lost 4 bases, J lost 8 bases, and 9 bases lay in between. Germline V gene sequence: CDR1 MGHRA, CDR2 YSYEKL. This CDR3 region has 12 residues.